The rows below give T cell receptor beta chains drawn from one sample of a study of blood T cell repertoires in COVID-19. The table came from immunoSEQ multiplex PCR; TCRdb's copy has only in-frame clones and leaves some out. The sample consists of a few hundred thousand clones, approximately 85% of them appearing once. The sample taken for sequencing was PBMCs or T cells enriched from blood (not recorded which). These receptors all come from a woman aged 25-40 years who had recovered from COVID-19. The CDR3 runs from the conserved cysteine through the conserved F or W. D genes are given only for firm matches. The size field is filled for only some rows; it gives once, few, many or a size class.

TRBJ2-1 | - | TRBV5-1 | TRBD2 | CASSLRGSRDYNEQFF | TGCGCCAGCAGCTTACGCGGGAGTCGGGACTACAATGAGCAGTTCTTC
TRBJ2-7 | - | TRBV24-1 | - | CAGRGVFCEQYF | TGTGCCGGGAGGGGGGTTTTTTGCGAGCAGTACTTC
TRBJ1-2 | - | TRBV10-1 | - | CASSESTIYGYTF | TGCGCCAGCAGTGAGTCGACAATCTATGGCTACACCTTC
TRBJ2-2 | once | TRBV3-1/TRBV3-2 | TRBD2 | CASSQEGRGANTGELFF | TGTGCCAGCAGCCAAGAAGGGCGGGGGGCCAACACCGGGGAGCTGTTTTTT
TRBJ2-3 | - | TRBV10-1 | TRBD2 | CASSEGAGGRISTDTQYF | TGCGCCAGCAGTGAAGGAGCGGGAGGACGTATTTCCACAGATACGCAGTATTTT
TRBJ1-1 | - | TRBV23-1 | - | CAHREGRVWGTNTEAFF | TGCGCCCACAGGGAGGGCAGGGTATGGGGGACGAACACTGAAGCTTTCTTT
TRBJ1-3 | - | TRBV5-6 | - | CASSLIGRSGNTIYF | TGTGCCAGCAGCTTGATTGGGCGCTCTGGAAACACCATATATTTT
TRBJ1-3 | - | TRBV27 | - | CASTPFSRNTIYF | TGTGCCAGCACCCCTTTTTCTAGAAACACCATATATTTT
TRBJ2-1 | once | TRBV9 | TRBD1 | CASREGTGAGNEQFF | TGTGCCAGCAGGGAGGGGACAGGGGCAGGGAATGAGCAGTTCTTC
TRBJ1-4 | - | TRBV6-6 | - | CASSYSHERSGKLFF | TGTGCCAGCAGTTACTCTCATGAACGAAGCGGAAAACTGTTTTTT
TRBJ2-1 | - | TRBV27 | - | CASSLSLPRNSYNEQFF | TGTGCCAGCAGTTTATCACTCCCACGAAACTCCTACAATGAGCAGTTCTTC
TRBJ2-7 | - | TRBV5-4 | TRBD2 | CASSYGTRVNEQYF | TGTGCCAGCAGCTACGGGACTAGAGTCAACGAGCAGTACTTC
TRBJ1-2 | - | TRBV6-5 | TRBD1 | CASKDREGYGYTF | TGTGCCAGTAAGGACAGGGAGGGCTATGGCTACACCTTC
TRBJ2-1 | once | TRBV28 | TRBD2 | CASNPGLAEVEQFF | TGTGCCAGCAACCCGGGACTAGCGGAGGTCGAGCAGTTCTTC
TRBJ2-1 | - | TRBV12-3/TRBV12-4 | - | CASSEEGNEQFF | TGTGCCAGCAGTGAGGAGGGTAATGAGCAGTTCTTC
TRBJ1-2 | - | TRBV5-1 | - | CASSLGSGGYGYTF | TGCGCCAGCAGCTTGGGGTCAGGCGGGTATGGCTACACCTTC
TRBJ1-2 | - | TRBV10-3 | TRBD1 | CAISESGTVYTF | TGTGCCATCAGTGAGTCGGGGACAGTCTACACCTTC
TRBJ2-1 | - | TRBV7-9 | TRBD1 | CASSPSGQGYNEQFF | TGTGCCAGCAGCCCCTCCGGACAGGGTTACAATGAGCAGTTCTTC
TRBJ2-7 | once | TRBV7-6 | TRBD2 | CASSLLASGGPYEQYF | TGTGCCAGCAGCTTACTGGCTAGCGGGGGACCCTACGAGCAGTACTTC
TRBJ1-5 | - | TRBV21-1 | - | CASSKDVRFYSNQPQHF | TGTGCCAGCAGCAAAGACGTGAGATTTTATAGCAATCAGCCCCAGCATTTT
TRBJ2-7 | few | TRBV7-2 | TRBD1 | CASSPAGTECCQYF | TGTGCCAGCAGCCCCGCCGGGACAGAGTGCTGTCAGTACTTC
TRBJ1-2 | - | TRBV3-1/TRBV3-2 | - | CASSQAIQNGYGYTF | TGTGCCAGCAGCCAAGCCATACAGAACGGATATGGCTACACCTTC
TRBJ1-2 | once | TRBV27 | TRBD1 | CASSRTGTGYGYTF | TGTGCCAGCAGTCGTACCGGGACAGGTTATGGCTACACCTTC
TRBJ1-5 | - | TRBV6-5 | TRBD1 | CASRPGGLGQPQHF | TGTGCCAGCAGACCAGGGGGCCTCGGTCAGCCCCAGCATTTT
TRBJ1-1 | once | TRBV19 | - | CASSNRRPGGNMNTEAFF | TGTGCCAGTAGTAATCGGAGGCCGGGAGGGAATATGAACACTGAAGCTTTCTTT
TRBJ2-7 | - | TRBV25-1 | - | CASSGGEQYF | TGTGCCAGCAGTGGAGGCGAGCAGTACTTC
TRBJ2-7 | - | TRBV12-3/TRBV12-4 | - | CASSQTPYEQYF | TGTGCCAGCAGTCAGACACCCTACGAGCAGTACTTC
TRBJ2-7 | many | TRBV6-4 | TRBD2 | CASTKPGLAPYEQYF | TGTGCCAGCACTAAACCGGGACTAGCGCCATACGAGCAGTACTTC
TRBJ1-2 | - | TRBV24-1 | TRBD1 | CATSNSLTGGRKEDGYTF | TGTGCCACCAGCAATTCCCTCACAGGGGGGCGAAAGGAGGATGGCTACACCTTC
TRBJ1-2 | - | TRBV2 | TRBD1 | CASSLTGQGNYGYTF | TGTGCCAGCAGCCTCACGGGACAGGGAAACTATGGCTACACCTTC
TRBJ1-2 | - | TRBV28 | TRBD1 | CASSFGDRATYGYTF | TGTGCCAGCAGTTTTGGGGACAGGGCTACCTATGGCTACACCTTC
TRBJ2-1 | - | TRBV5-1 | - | CASSLGQGGNEQFF | TGCGCCAGCAGCTTGGGGCAGGGTGGGAATGAGCAGTTCTTC
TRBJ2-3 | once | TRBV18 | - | CASFHARESTDTQYF | TGTGCCAGCTTCCACGCTAGGGAGTCCACAGATACGCAGTATTTT
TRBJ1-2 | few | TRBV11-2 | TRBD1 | CASSLGTGGEGSYGYTF | TGTGCCAGCAGCCTCGGGACAGGGGGTGAAGGCAGCTATGGCTACACCTTC
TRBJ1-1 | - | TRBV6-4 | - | CASSVSASGNTEAFF | TGTGCCAGCAGTGTAAGTGCCTCCGGGAACACTGAAGCTTTCTTT
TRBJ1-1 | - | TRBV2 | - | CASSHSQEEGIF | TGTGCCAGCAGCCACAGTCAGGAGGAGGGGATCTTT
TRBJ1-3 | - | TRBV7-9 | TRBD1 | CASSLSPGQGRIGNTIYF | TGTGCCAGCAGCTTATCGCCTGGACAGGGCCGAATTGGAAACACCATATATTTT
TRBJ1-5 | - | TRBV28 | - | CASSRQLSNQPQHF | TGTGCCAGCAGTCGACAGCTTAGCAATCAGCCCCAGCATTTT
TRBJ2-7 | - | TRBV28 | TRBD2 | CASSLRASGSPEQYF | TGTGCCAGCAGTTTACGCGCTAGCGGGAGCCCCGAGCAGTACTTC
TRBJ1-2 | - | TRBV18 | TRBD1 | CASSPGTDVNYGYTF | TGTGCCAGCTCACCAGGGACAGACGTAAACTATGGCTACACCTTC
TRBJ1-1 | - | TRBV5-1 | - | CASKQGGEAFF | TGCGCCAGCAAACAGGGAGGGGAAGCTTTCTTT
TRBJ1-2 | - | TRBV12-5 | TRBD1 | CASGLGDRAMKGYGYTF | TGTGCTAGTGGTTTGGGGGACAGGGCGATGAAGGGCTATGGCTACACCTTC
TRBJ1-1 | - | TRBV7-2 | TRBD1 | CASSFRETGANTEAFF | TGTGCCAGCAGCTTTAGGGAAACAGGGGCTAACACTGAAGCTTTCTTT
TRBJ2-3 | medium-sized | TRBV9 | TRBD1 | CASKRTGSTDTQYF | TGTGCCAGCAAAAGGACAGGGAGCACAGATACGCAGTATTTT